This TCR beta chain is from a study of blood T cell repertoires in COVID-19. Study summary: Italy, Spain and the United States were the sources of the convalescent and acute COVID-19 samples. Nucleic acid was either cDNA or gDNA, and it came from T cells, B-cell-depleted T cells, or PBMCs.

The CDR3 has 15 residues. The ends lost 1 base at V and 7 bases at J; junction bases unmatched: 3. Germline-derived CDR1 and CDR2 are MNHNS and SASEGT. As handled by the study authors: For nucleated cells, counts were estimated from reference gene primer amplification. Sequencing used immunoSEQ multiplex PCR; TCRdb keeps in-frame clones, though not all of them. V, J and clone size are taken as reported in that table, and D and trimming were inferred from the DNA itself. This sample has over 50,000 clones, with 72% found just once. Patients from Seattle were sampled longitudinally, starting during active infection.

Sequencing was done on a sample of peripheral blood. The clonotype originates from a woman aged 70 to 79 with COVID-19, enrolled during active disease. The rearrangement joins TRBV6-1 to TRBJ1-4; the match to TRBD1 covers 10 bases. The CDR3 sequence is CASSEDDRGPEKLFF. The CDR3 region has the DNA TGTGCCAGCAGTGAAGATGACAGGGGGCCTGAAAAACTGTTTTTT.